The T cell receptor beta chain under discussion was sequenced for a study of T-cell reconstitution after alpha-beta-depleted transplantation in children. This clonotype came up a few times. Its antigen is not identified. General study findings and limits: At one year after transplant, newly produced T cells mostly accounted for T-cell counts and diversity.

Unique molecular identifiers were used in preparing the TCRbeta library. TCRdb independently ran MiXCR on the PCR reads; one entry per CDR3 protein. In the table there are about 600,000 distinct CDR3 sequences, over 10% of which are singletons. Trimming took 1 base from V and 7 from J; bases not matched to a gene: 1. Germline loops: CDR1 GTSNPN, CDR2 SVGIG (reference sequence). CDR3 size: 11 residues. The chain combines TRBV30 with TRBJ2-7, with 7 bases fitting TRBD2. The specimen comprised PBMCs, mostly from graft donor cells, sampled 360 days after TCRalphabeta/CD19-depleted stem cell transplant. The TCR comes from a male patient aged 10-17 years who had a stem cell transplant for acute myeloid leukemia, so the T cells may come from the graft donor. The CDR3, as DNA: TGTGCCTGGAGTGACGGGAGGGAGCAGTACTTC. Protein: CAWSDGREQYF.